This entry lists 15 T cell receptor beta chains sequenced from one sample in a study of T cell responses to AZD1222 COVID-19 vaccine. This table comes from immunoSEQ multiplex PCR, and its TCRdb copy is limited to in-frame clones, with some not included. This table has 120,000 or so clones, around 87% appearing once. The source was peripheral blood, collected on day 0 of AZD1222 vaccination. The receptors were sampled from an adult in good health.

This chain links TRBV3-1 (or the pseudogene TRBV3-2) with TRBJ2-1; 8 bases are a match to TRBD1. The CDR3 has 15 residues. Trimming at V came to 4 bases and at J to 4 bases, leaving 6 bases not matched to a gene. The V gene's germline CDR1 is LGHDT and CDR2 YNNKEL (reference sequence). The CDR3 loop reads CASSLQGAAYNEQFF. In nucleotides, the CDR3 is TGTGCCAGCAGCCTTCAGGGGGCAGCTTACAATGAGCAGTTCTTC.

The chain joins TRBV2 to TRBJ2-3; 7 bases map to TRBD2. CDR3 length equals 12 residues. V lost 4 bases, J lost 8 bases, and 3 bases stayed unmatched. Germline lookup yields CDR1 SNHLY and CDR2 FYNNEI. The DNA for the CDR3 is TGTGCCAGCAGTGGGGAGGGACGTACGCAGTATTTT. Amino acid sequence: CASSGEGRTQYF.

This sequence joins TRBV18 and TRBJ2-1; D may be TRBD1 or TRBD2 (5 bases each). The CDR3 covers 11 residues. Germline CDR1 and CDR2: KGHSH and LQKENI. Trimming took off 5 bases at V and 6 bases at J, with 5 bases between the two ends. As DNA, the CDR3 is TGTGCCAGCTCAGGGGGCAATGAGCAGTTCTTC. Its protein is CASSGGNEQFF.

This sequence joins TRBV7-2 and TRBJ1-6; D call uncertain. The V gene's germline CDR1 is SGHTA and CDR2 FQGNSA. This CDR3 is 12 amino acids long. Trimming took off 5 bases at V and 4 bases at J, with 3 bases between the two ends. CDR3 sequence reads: CASSAYNSPLHF. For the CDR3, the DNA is TGTGCCAGCAGCGCATATAATTCACCCCTCCACTTT. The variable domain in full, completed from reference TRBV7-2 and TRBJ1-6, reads GAGVSQSPSNKVTEKGKDVELRCDPISGHTALYWYRQSLGQGLEFLIYFQGNSAPDKSGLPSDRFSAERTGGSVSTLTIQRTQQEDSAVYLCASSAYNSPLHFGNGTRLTVT.

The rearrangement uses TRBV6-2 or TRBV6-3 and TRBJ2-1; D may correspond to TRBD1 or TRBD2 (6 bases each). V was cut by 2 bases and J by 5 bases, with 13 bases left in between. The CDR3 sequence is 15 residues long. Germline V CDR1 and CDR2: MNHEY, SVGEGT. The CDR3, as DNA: TGTGCCAGCAGTTACGGGAAGGGGGGCCACAATGAGCAGTTCTTC. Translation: CASSYGKGGHNEQFF.

CDR3 nucleotide sequence: TGCGCCAGCAGCTTGGCCGGGCAGGGAGAGCCCCAGCATTTT. Residues: CASSLAGQGEPQHF. The chain has TRBV5-1 and TRBJ1-5, with D possibly being TRBD1 (5 bases). Germline-derived CDR1 and CDR2 are SGHRS and YFSETQ. Trimming left V 0 bases short and J 8 bases short, with 12 bases between. The length of the CDR3 is 14 residues.

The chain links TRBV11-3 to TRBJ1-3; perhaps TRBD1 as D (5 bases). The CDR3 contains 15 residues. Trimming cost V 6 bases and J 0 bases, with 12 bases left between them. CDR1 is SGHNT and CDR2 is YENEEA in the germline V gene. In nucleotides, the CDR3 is TGTGCCAGCAGTCCTCCCGACAGCTCTGGAAACACCATATATTTT. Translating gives CASSPPDSSGNTIYF.

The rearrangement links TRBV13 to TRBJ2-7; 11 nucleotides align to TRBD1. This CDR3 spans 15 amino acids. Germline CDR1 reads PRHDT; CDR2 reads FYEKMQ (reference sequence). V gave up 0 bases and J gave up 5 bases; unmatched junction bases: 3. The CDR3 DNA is TGTGCCAGCAGCTTAGGGGGACAGGGGGTCCACGAGCAGTACTTC. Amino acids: CASSLGGQGVHEQYF.

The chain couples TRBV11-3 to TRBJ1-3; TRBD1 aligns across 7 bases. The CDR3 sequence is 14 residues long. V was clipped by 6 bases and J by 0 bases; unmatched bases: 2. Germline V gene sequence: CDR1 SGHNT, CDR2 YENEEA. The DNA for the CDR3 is TGTGCCAGCAGGGGACAGAGCTCTGGAAACACCATATATTTT. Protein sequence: CASRGQSSGNTIYF.

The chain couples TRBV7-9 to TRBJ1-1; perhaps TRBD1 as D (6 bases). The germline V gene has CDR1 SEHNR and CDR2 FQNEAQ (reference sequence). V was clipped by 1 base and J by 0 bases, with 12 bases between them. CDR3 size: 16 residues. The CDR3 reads CASSLGGGLVNTEAFF. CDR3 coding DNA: TGTGCCAGCAGCTTAGGTGGGGGGCTGGTGAACACTGAAGCTTTCTTT.

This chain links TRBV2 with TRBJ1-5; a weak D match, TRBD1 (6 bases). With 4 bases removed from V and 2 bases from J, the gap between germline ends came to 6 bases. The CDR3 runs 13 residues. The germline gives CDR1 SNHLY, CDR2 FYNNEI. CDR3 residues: CASSGQGNQPQHF. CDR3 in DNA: TGTGCCAGCAGTGGACAGGGCAATCAGCCCCAGCATTTT. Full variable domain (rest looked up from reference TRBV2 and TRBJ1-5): EPEVTQTPSHQVTQMGQEVILRCVPISNHLYFYWYRQILGQKVEFLVSFYNNEISEKSEIFDDQFSVERPDGSNFTLKIRSTKLEDSAMYFCASSGQGNQPQHFGDGTRLSIL.

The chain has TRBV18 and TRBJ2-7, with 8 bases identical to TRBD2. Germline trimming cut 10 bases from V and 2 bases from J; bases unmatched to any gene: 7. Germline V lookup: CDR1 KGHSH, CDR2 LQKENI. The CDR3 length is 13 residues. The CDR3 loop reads CATGGGKTYEQYF. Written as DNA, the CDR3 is TGTGCCACAGGCGGGGGGAAAACCTACGAGCAGTACTTC.

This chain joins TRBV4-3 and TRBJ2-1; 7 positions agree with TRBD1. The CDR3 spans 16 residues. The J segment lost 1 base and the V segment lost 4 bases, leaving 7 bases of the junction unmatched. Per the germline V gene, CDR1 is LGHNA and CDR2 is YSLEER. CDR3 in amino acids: CASSRETGPSYNEQFF. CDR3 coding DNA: TGCGCCAGCAGCCGTGAGACAGGGCCATCCTACAATGAGCAGTTCTTC.

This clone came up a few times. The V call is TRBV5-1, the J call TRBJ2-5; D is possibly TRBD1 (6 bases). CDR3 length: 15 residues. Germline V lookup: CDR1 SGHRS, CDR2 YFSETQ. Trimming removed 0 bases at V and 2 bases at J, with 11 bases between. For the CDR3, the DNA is TGCGCCAGCAGCTTGGGGGACACCGGTCAAGAGACCCAGTACTTC. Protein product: CASSLGDTGQETQYF.

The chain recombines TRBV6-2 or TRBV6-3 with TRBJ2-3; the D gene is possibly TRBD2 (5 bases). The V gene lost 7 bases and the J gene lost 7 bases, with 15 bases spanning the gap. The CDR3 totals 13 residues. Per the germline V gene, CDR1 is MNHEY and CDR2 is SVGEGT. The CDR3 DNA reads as TGTGCCAGCATCCCGGGGTGGGGTCATACGCAGTATTTT. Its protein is CASIPGWGHTQYF.